The next 8 T cell receptor beta chains were all read from a single sample in a study of identical twins. TCRdb re-derived calls from the 5' RACE reads in MiXCR, one entry per CDR3 protein. The profile covers more than 400,000 distinct CDR3 sequences, with roughly 15% appearing a single time and roughly 0.44% taken by the ten largest. The data also belong to a second study, concerning yellow fever vaccine responses in identical twins.

Sequencing used CD4+ T cells sorted from blood. The receptors derive from a woman aged 18-30 years in good health.

This clonotype was detected a few times. The chain couples TRBV11-2 to TRBJ2-2; TRBD2 agrees at 7 bases. CDR1 and CDR2 (germline): SGHAT, FQNNGV. The CDR3 is 15 amino acids. With V trimmed by 3 bases and J by 2 bases, 3 bases remained unmatched. The chain's CDR3 is CASSFQGLNTGELFF. In DNA form, the CDR3 reads TGTGCCAGCAGCTTCCAGGGACTAAACACCGGGGAGCTGTTTTTT.

Here the CDR3 reads CATSRGRGTQYF. CDR3 bases: TGTGCCACCTCACGGGGGCGAGGGACCCAGTACTTC. The rearrangement uses TRBV24-1 and TRBJ2-5; D is tentatively TRBD1 or TRBD2 (6 bases each). Per the germline V gene, CDR1 is KGHDR and CDR2 is SFDVKD. The CDR3 has 12 residues. Between the trimmed V and J ends, which lost 9 bases and 7 bases, there was a span of 14 bases.

The rearrangement links TRBV5-1 to TRBJ2-2, with D unresolved. V dropped 1 base and J dropped 3 bases, with 13 bases sitting between them. Germline V lookup: CDR1 SGHRS, CDR2 YFSETQ. This CDR3 is 16 amino acids long. The CDR3 sequence: CASSLSLEPYTGELFF. For the CDR3, the DNA is TGCGCCAGCAGCTTGAGTTTGGAGCCCTACACCGGGGAGCTGTTTTTT.

The CDR3 region is CASSGRKAFTDTQYF. In DNA, the CDR3 is TGTGCCAGCAGCGGGAGGAAAGCGTTCACAGATACGCAGTATTTT. The chain is built from TRBV6-2 or TRBV6-3 and TRBJ2-3, with 7 bases identical to TRBD2. The CDR3 extends over 15 amino acids. The trim removed 6 bases at V and 2 bases at J, leaving 8 bases unmatched. CDR1 MNHEY and CDR2 SVGEGT come from the germline V gene.

In this sample, this clonotype turned up a few times. The chain uses TRBV4-1 and TRBJ2-3; 11 positions agree with TRBD1. Germline V gene data show CDR1 as MGHRA and CDR2 as YSYEKL. The V and J ends lost 4 bases and 3 bases, in that order; junction bases with no gene match: 6. CDR3 size: 16 residues. CDR3 coding DNA: TGCGCCAGCAGCCCCCAGGACAGGGGGCGTACAGATACGCAGTATTTT. This translates into CASSPQDRGRTDTQYF.

The chain couples TRBV28 to TRBJ2-5, with no clear D. Germline V gives CDR1 MDHEN, CDR2 SYDVKM. The CDR3 has 13 residues. Trimming shortened V by 6 bases and J by 5 bases, and 13 bases separated the two germline ends. CDR3: CASSPPMKETQYF. CDR3 sequence (DNA): TGTGCCAGCAGCCCCCCGATGAAGGAGACCCAGTACTTC.

This clonotype was seen a handful of times. The V call is TRBV20-1, the J call TRBJ1-5, with D possibly TRBD1 on 5 matching bases. CDR1 is DFQATT, CDR2 SNEGSKA, per germline (reference sequence). V was clipped by 5 bases and J by 6 bases, with 11 bases between them. The CDR3 extends over 12 amino acids. CDR3 sequence reads: CSAARAGQPQHF. In nucleotides, the CDR3 is TGCAGTGCTGCCAGGGCGGGTCAGCCCCAGCATTTT.

The rearrangement links TRBV10-3 to TRBJ2-5; TRBD2 matches 7 bases. The germline V gene has CDR1 ENHRY and CDR2 SYGVKD. CDR3 length: 15 amino acids. The V gene end was trimmed by 6 bases and the J gene end by 1 base; junction bases not matched to a gene: 8. CDR3 sequence: CAISDAGTTQETQYF. CDR3 bases: TGTGCCATCAGCGACGCGGGGACTACCCAAGAGACCCAGTACTTC.